This TCR beta chain emerged from a study of breast tumors, draining lymph nodes, adjacent tissues. Regarding the study as a whole: Tumors had less TCR diversity than lymph nodes, more than nontumor tissue. Compared with basal-like, luminal-like tumors shared significantly more repertoire with nontumor tissue.

The germline CDR1 and CDR2 sequences are SGHRS and YFSETQ. CDR3 length equals 15 residues. With 2 bases removed from V and 5 bases from J, the gap between germline ends came to 13 bases. This clonotype is labeled as medium-sized. Its antigen remains unknown. Using its own MiXCR run on the multiplex PCR reads, TCRdb lists one record per CDR3 protein. The table shows 20,000 to 25,000 distinct CDR3 sequences, with roughly two fifths occurring only once. The sequence derives from a female donor with breast cancer. Some clones in this sample may be carry-over from other donors' samples. This chain joins TRBV5-1 and TRBJ2-2; tentatively, D is TRBD2 (6 bases). Sequences were obtained from breast tumor tissue. CDR3 protein: CASSFGTGGTGELFF. Written as DNA, the CDR3 is TGCGCCAGCAGCTTTGGTACCGGAGGGACCGGGGAGCTGTTTTTT.